This T cell receptor beta chain is from a study of T cell responses to AZD1222 COVID-19 vaccine. CDR3 length equals 14 residues. V was shortened by 5 bases and J by 4 bases, with 14 bases between the two germline ends. The V gene's germline CDR1 is SGHTA and CDR2 FQGNSA. The protocol was immunoSEQ multiplex PCR, while the TCRdb copy is restricted to in-frame clones and leaves out a portion. The sample contains about 140,000 clones, 92% of which appear only once. V and J are TRBV7-2 and TRBJ1-1; D gene uncertain. This sequence originates from an adult in good health. Sequences were derived from peripheral blood, sampled on day 0 of AZD1222 vaccination. In nucleotides, the CDR3 is TGTGCCAGCAGCCCCCGATCCGGTAGCACTGAAGCTTTCTTT. Protein product: CASSPRSGSTEAFF. Combining the CDR3 with reference TRBV7-2 and TRBJ1-1 gives the whole variable domain GAGVSQSPSNKVTEKGKDVELRCDPISGHTALYWYRQSLGQGLEFLIYFQGNSAPDKSGLPSDRFSAERTGGSVSTLTIQRTQQEDSAVYLCASSPRSGSTEAFFGQGTRLTVV.